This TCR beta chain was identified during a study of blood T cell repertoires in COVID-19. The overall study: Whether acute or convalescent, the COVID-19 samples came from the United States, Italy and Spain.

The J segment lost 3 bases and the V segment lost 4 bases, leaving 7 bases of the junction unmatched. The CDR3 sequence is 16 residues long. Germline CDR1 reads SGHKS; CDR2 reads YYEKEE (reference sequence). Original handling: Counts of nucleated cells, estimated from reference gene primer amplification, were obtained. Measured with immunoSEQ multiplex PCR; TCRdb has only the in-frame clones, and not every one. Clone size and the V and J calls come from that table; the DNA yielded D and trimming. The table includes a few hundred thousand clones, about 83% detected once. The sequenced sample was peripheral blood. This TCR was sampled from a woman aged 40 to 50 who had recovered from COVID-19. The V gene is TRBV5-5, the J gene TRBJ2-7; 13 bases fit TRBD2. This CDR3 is CASSPGGLAGIYEQYF. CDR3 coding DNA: TGTGCCAGCAGCCCCGGGGGACTAGCGGGGATCTACGAGCAGTACTTC. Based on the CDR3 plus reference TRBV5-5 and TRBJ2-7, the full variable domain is DAGVTQSPTHLIKTRGQQVTLRCSPISGHKSVSWYQQVLGQGPQFIFQYYEKEERGRGNFPDRFSARQFPNYSSELNVNALLLGDSALYLCASSPGGLAGIYEQYFGPGTRLTVT.